Shown below are 10 T cell receptor beta chains from a single sample sequenced in a study of blood T cell repertoires in COVID-19. Here immunoSEQ multiplex PCR was the method, and the copy in TCRdb shows in-frame clones only, minus some. The table lists more than 9,500 clones, 65% to 90% of them singletons, with more than 3% in the top ten. The sample consisted of peripheral blood. The receptors derive from a woman aged 60-70 years with acute or convalescent COVID-19.

The CDR3 coding sequence is TGTGCCAGCAGCGTGTTCATAAACGGACAGGGGGACGTTGAGCAGTTCTTC. Protein sequence: CASSVFINGQGDVEQFF. This rearrangement joins TRBV7-6 to TRBJ2-1; TRBD1 agrees at 10 bases. The CDR3 loop spans 17 amino acids. The V segment lost 5 bases and the J segment 9 bases; nucleotides outside the gene matches: 16. Germline CDR1 SGHVS, CDR2 FNYEAQ.

This sequence joins TRBV5-6 and TRBJ2-1; D is possibly TRBD1 (5 bases). This CDR3 has 13 amino acids. CDR1 SGHDT and CDR2 YYEEEE come from the germline V gene. V lost 3 bases and J 4 bases, leaving 8 bases between the germline ends. CDR3 in amino acids: CASSYWTYNEQFF. CDR3 nucleotides: TGTGCCAGCAGCTACTGGACATACAATGAGCAGTTCTTC. Supplemented by reference TRBV5-6 and TRBJ2-1, the full variable domain reads DAGVTQSPTHLIKTRGQQVTLRCSPKSGHDTVSWYQQALGQGPQFIFQYYEEEERQRGNFPDRFSGHQFPNYSSELNVNALLLGDSALYLCASSYWTYNEQFFGPGTRLTVL.

The J gene is TRBJ1-5, the V gene TRBV7-6; 8 bases map to TRBD1. The germline V gene encodes CDR1 SGHVS and CDR2 FNYEAQ. J was trimmed by 5 bases and V by 1 base; bases with no gene match: 4. The CDR3 has 15 amino acids. The CDR3 spells CASSLDDRGYQPQHF. CDR3 DNA sequence: TGTGCCAGCAGCTTAGACGACAGGGGCTATCAGCCCCAGCATTTT.

This clone was counted a few times. This chain uses TRBV5-4 with TRBJ2-1, with 7 bases that match TRBD1. V lost 0 bases to trimming and J lost 4 bases; unmatched junction nucleotides: 10. CDR1 is SGHNT and CDR2 is YYREEE in the germline V gene (reference sequence). The CDR3 consists of 17 residues. CDR3 nucleotides: TGTGCCAGCAGCTTGGGAGGTAGGGACAGAAGATACAATGAGCAGTTCTTC. It yields the protein CASSLGGRDRRYNEQFF.

A few counts support this clone. V usage is TRBV30 and J usage is TRBJ1-2; 8 nucleotides line up with TRBD1. Germline-derived CDR1 and CDR2 are GTSNPN and SVGIG (reference sequence). Unmatched junction bases numbered 14, after V lost 7 bases and J lost 4 bases. The CDR3 has 15 amino acids. The CDR3 DNA sequence: TGTGCCTACCCAAAAGGACAGGGACTTCTCTATGGCTACACCTTC. Encoded protein: CAYPKGQGLLYGYTF.

This chain connects TRBV9 to TRBJ1-5; tentative D call: TRBD1 (6 bases). Per germline, CDR1 SGDLS and CDR2 YYNGEE. V dropped 2 bases and J dropped 7 bases, with 13 bases sitting between them. The CDR3 spans 14 residues. CDR3 loop: CASSVSGAGQPQHF. The CDR3 DNA reads TGTGCCAGCAGCGTCTCAGGGGCCGGACAGCCCCAGCATTTT.

The gene calls are TRBV7-3 and TRBJ2-5; the match to TRBD1 covers 7 bases. This CDR3 contains 14 residues. The ends lost 4 bases at V and 1 base at J; junction bases unmatched: 3. Germline V gene sequence: CDR1 SGHTA, CDR2 FQGTGA. The CDR3 coding sequence is TGTGCCAGCAGCTCCACAGGGGCCCAAGAGACCCAGTACTTC. Its translation is CASSSTGAQETQYF. The whole variable domain, filled in from reference TRBV7-3 and TRBJ2-5, reads GAGVSQTPSNKVTEKGKYVELRCDPISGHTALYWYRQSLGQGPEFLIYFQGTGAADDSGLPNDRFFAVRPEGSVSTLKIQRTERGDSAVYLCASSSTGAQETQYFGPGTRLLVL.

V gene TRBV11-2 combines with J gene TRBJ2-1; 8 nucleotides match TRBD1. The CDR3 has 17 amino acids. With V trimmed by 4 bases and J by 5 bases, 13 bases remained unmatched. Germline CDR1 reads SGHAT; CDR2 reads FQNNGV. The CDR3 nucleotides read TGTGCCAGCAGCTCGTTCACCCGGGGACAGGTCGACAATGAGCAGTTCTTC. Its translation is CASSSFTRGQVDNEQFF.

The chain uses TRBV10-3 and TRBJ2-7; D is perhaps TRBD1 (5 bases). Between the trimmed V and J ends, which lost 2 bases and 0 bases, there was a span of 5 bases. CDR1 is ENHRY, CDR2 SYGVKD, per germline. CDR3 length: 13 residues. The CDR3 nucleotides read TGTGCCATCAGTGAGGGGGCCTCCTACGAGCAGTACTTC. Its protein product is CAISEGASYEQYF.

The chain employs TRBV11-3 and TRBJ2-2; D possibly corresponds to TRBD2 (5 bases). Germline V gene lookup returns CDR1 SGHNT and CDR2 YENEEA. This CDR3 is 15 amino acids long. Trimming took off 0 bases at V and 5 bases at J, with 10 bases between the two ends. Written as DNA, the CDR3 is TGTGCCAGCAGCTTAGAAGGGCCGGGGACCGGGGAGCTGTTTTTT. The encoded protein is CASSLEGPGTGELFF.